These T cell receptor beta chains were read from a single sample in a study of cytomegalovirus exposure and HLA in healthy donors. Only in-frame clones appear in the TCRdb table, and some are missing; sequencing was by immunoSEQ multiplex PCR. Found here are 150,000 to 200,000 clones, approximately 82% of them singletons; the top ten hold around 6.6%. The sample consisted of PBMCs. These receptors came from a man between 45 and 60 years old in good health and CMV-seropositive. The CDR3 runs from the conserved cysteine through the conserved F or W. The D gene is left open where the match is weak. Rows give clone size only sometimes, using once, few, many, or a class for an expanded clone.

clone_size,v_call,j_call,d_call,cdr3_nt,cdr3_aa
-,TRBV11-2,TRBJ2-7,-,TGTGCCAGCAGCTTAGACCCCTCCCTTTACGAGCAGTACTTC,CASSLDPSLYEQYF
-,TRBV2,TRBJ2-3,TRBD2,TGTGCCAGCAGTTATCTAGCGGACCTCACAGATACGCAGTATTTT,CASSYLADLTDTQYF
-,TRBV7-7,TRBJ2-1,-,TGTGCTAGCAGCTTAGCTCCCAGCGGCTCCTACAATGAGCAGTTCTTC,CASSLAPSGSYNEQFF
once,TRBV19,TRBJ1-6,-,TGTGCCAGTAGTATATCTGGGGCCTTGGGTTCACCCCTCCACTTT,CASSISGALGSPLHF
-,TRBV15,TRBJ1-2,TRBD1,TGTGCCACCAGCAGAGGACAGGGGAATTCCTATGGCTACACCTTC,CATSRGQGNSYGYTF
-,TRBV2,TRBJ1-4,-,TGTGCCAGCAGTCGGGAGGCGCGGGAAAAACTGTTTTTT,CASSREAREKLFF
-,TRBV7-8,TRBJ2-4,TRBD2,TGTGCCAGCAGCTTAGCGTCCGGGGGGGCCAAAAACATTCAGTACTTC,CASSLASGGAKNIQYF
few,TRBV6-6,TRBJ1-4,-,TGTGCCAGCTCCCCGGGACTCACATCTAATGAAAAACTGTTTTTT,CASSPGLTSNEKLFF
-,TRBV7-2,TRBJ2-1,-,TGTGCCAGCAGCTGGCTCAGCAGCGATGAGCAGTTCTTC,CASSWLSSDEQFF
-,TRBV7-8,TRBJ1-1,TRBD1,TGTGCCAGCAGCGGGCGGGACAGGGGGGGCACTGAAGCTTTCTTT,CASSGRDRGGTEAFF
-,TRBV11-2,TRBJ1-1,-,TGTGCCAGCAGCTTATACTCGAACACTGAAGCTTTCTTT,CASSLYSNTEAFF
-,TRBV2,TRBJ1-5,-,TGTGCCAGCAGTTTTGACAGCCATAGCAATCAGCCCCAGCATTTT,CASSFDSHSNQPQHF
-,TRBV19,TRBJ1-2,-,TGTGCCAGTAGTACAGGGAATGGCTACACCTTC,CASSTGNGYTF
-,TRBV10-2,TRBJ2-5,-,TGCGCCAGCAGTGAGTCGCTGCGAGAGACCCAGTACTTC,CASSESLRETQYF
-,TRBV2,TRBJ1-6,TRBD1,TGTGCCAGCAGTGGGGCCAGGGGGAATTCACCCCTCCACTTT,CASSGARGNSPLHF
-,TRBV30,TRBJ2-5,-,TGTGCCTGGAGTGGGGGGACTTCGGGGACCCAGTACTTC,CAWSGGTSGTQYF
-,TRBV5-5,TRBJ1-2,TRBD1,TGTGCCAGCAGCTTGACGGACAGGGTATCGTATGGCTACACCTTC,CASSLTDRVSYGYTF
-,TRBV27,TRBJ1-4,-,TGTGCCAGCAGTTTAGCAGGGGCAACTAATGAAAAACTGTTTTTT,CASSLAGATNEKLFF
-,TRBV25-1,TRBJ2-5,TRBD2,TGTGCCAGCAGTGGGGGGACTAGCGGGGGGCCTTACCAAGAGACCCAGTACTTC,CASSGGTSGGPYQETQYF
few,TRBV6-5,TRBJ1-1,TRBD1,TGTGCCAGCAGTCCCTTCGGGGGACAGGGGTCGGAAGCTTTCTTT,CASSPFGGQGSEAFF
-,TRBV9,TRBJ2-7,TRBD1,TGTGCCAGCAGCCCGGGGACAGGGGGCTACTACGAGCAGTACTTC,CASSPGTGGYYEQYF
-,TRBV10-2,TRBJ2-1,TRBD2,TGCGCCAGCAGTGAGGTGGCGGGGGGGCCCAATGAGCAGTTCTTC,CASSEVAGGPNEQFF
once,TRBV27,TRBJ1-1,-,TGTGCCAGCAGTTCCGGGAGGGCTGAAGCTTTCTTT,CASSSGRAEAFF
-,TRBV1,TRBJ1-5,-,TGCACCAGCAGCCAGAAACCCAGGCTACCATATCAGCCCCAGCATTTT,CTSSQKPRLPYQPQHF
-,TRBV7-9,TRBJ2-3,-,TGTGCCAGCAGCCCCCGGACACTTAGCACAGATACGCAGTATTTT,CASSPRTLSTDTQYF
-,TRBV18,TRBJ2-1,TRBD1,TGTGCCAGCTCACCACGGGGGACAGGGGGGTACAATGAGCAGTTCTTC,CASSPRGTGGYNEQFF